This T cell receptor beta chain was profiled in a study of identical twins. The sample holds many counts of this clonotype. Trimming pared 1 base from V and 6 bases from J, leaving 1 base between. This CDR3 region has 12 residues. CDR1 and CDR2 from the germline V gene are SEHNR and FQNEAQ (reference sequence). TCRdb re-derived calls from the 5' RACE reads in MiXCR, one entry per CDR3 protein. The sample contains 400,000 to 600,000 distinct CDR3 sequences, around 20% of which appear only once. Another study also made use of these data, one on yellow fever vaccine responses in identical twins.

Source material: CD4+ T cells sorted from blood. This clonotype was sampled from a woman under 30 in good health. This chain uses TRBV7-9 with TRBJ1-6; D ambiguous. The CDR3 protein is CASSLVNSPLHF. For the CDR3, the DNA is TGTGCCAGCAGCTTAGTTAATTCACCCCTCCACTTT.